These 29 T cell receptor beta chains were all obtained from the same sample, sequenced in a study of T-cell memory formation after mild COVID-19. TCRdb reprocessed the 5' RACE reads via MiXCR and lists one record per CDR3 protein. The sample contains 400,000 to 550,000 distinct CDR3 sequences, more than 20% of which appear only once. Input material: PBMCs or a T cell subset sorted from them (not recorded which). These receptors were taken from an adult woman who had mild COVID-19 (a few samples of this study predate the infection). Cell type and time point are not known.

V is TRBV20-1 and J is TRBJ1-2; 7 bases match TRBD1. CDR3 length: 11 residues. Germline CDR1 DFQATT, CDR2 SNEGSKA (reference sequence). Trimming cost V 5 bases and J 6 bases; bases outside gene matches: 3. The CDR3 here is CSAEGAHGYTF. DNA for the CDR3: TGCAGTGCTGAGGGGGCTCATGGCTACACCTTC.

In its sample, this clonotype was seen a few times. The chain is built from TRBV4-3 and TRBJ2-1; TRBD2 agrees at 13 bases. Germline V lookup: CDR1 LGHNA, CDR2 YSLEER. This CDR3 has 17 residues. V lost 4 bases, J lost 9 bases, and 12 bases stayed unmatched. The CDR3 DNA follows: TGCGCCAGCAGCCCTAGCCGGACTAGCGGGAGTGGCTGTGAGCAGTTCTTC. Translated: CASSPSRTSGSGCEQFF.

There are a few counts of this clonotype. The chain carries TRBV9 and TRBJ2-7; D gene unclear. Trimming cost V 4 bases and J 0 bases, with 8 bases left between them. CDR3 length equals 13 residues. Per germline, CDR1 SGDLS and CDR2 YYNGEE. Here the CDR3 reads CASSSDPSYEQYF. CDR3 DNA: TGTGCCAGCAGCTCGGACCCCTCCTACGAGCAGTACTTC. Looking up the rest from reference TRBV9 and TRBJ2-7 gives the full variable domain: DSGVTQTPKHLITATGQRVTLRCSPRSGDLSVYWYQQSLDQGLQFLIQYYNGEERAKGNILERFSAQQFPDLHSELNLSSLELGDSALYFCASSSDPSYEQYFGPGTRLTVT.

This clonotype was seen repeatedly, ten times or more. The V gene is TRBV30, the J gene TRBJ1-5, with D unclear. The germline CDR1 and CDR2 sequences are GTSNPN and SVGIG (reference sequence). V dropped 0 bases and J dropped 3 bases, with 6 bases sitting between them. This CDR3 comprises 13 residues. The CDR3 loop reads CAWSVDHNQPQHF. The CDR3 region has the DNA TGTGCCTGGAGTGTGGACCACAATCAGCCCCAGCATTTT.

Ten or more counts support this clonotype. This chain connects TRBV20-1 to TRBJ2-7; 8 nucleotides line up with TRBD2. V shed 4 bases and J 6 bases; nucleotides not matched to a gene: 14. Germline V gene lookup returns CDR1 DFQATT and CDR2 SNEGSKA (reference sequence). The CDR3 has 15 amino acids. CDR3 coding DNA: TGCAGTGCTAAGACCCTGCGCGGGAGGTTAAGCGAGCAGTACTTC. As protein: CSAKTLRGRLSEQYF.

This clonotype was seen at least ten times. V and J are TRBV12-3 or TRBV12-4 and TRBJ2-4; TRBD1 is a possible D gene (5 bases). The V gene lost 3 bases and the J gene lost 0 bases, with 6 bases spanning the gap. The CDR3 length is 14 residues. As DNA, the CDR3 is TGTGCCAGCAGTTTTCAGGGAGCCAAAAACATTCAGTACTTC. Its protein product is CASSFQGAKNIQYF.

This clonotype was detected only a few times. The gene calls are TRBV2 and TRBJ1-1; 8 nucleotides match TRBD1. V lost 2 bases to trimming and J lost 0 bases; unmatched junction nucleotides: 5. The CDR3 is made up of 16 amino acids. The germline gives CDR1 SNHLY, CDR2 FYNNEI. CDR3 loop: CASSEQGADLNTEAFF. In nucleotides, the CDR3 is TGTGCCAGCAGTGAACAGGGGGCTGACCTGAACACTGAAGCTTTCTTT.

This chain connects TRBV6-5 to TRBJ2-2; D may correspond to TRBD1 or TRBD2 (5 bases each). The V end lost 7 bases, the J end lost 6 bases, and 15 bases lay between the germline ends. The CDR3 spans 14 residues. Germline CDR1 MNHEY, CDR2 SVGAGI. The CDR3 DNA reads TGTGCCAGCATGCTACAGGAGGCTGCCGGGGAGCTGTTTTTT. Translation: CASMLQEAAGELFF.

The rearrangement links TRBV14 to TRBJ2-3; D possibly corresponds to TRBD1 (5 bases). This CDR3 is built from 16 residues. The germline CDR1 and CDR2 sequences are SGHDN and FVKESK. The ends were cut back, 0 bases at V and 4 bases at J, with 14 bases in the middle. CDR3 DNA sequence: TGTGCCAGCAGCCAAGATAAAAGGACATCCCCAGATACGCAGTATTTT. Protein: CASSQDKRTSPDTQYF. Variable domain in full (rest from reference TRBV14 and TRBJ2-3): EAGVTQFPSHSVIEKGQTVTLRCDPISGHDNLYWYRRVMGKEIKFLLHFVKESKQDESGMPNNRFLAERTGGTYSTLKVQPAELEDSGVYFCASSQDKRTSPDTQYFGPGTRLTVL.

This clonotype was observed many times. The chain recombines TRBV29-1 with TRBJ2-3, with D hard to call. This CDR3 contains 13 residues. CDR1 and CDR2 (germline): SQVTM, ANQGSEA. Trimming shortened V by 2 bases and J by 10 bases, and 16 bases separated the two germline ends. In DNA form, the CDR3 reads TGCAGCGTTGAACCTCCATTGGGCTCCGCGCAGTATTTT. This encodes CSVEPPLGSAQYF.

This chain links TRBV10-3 with TRBJ2-7; TRBD2 matches at 12 bases. CDR1 and CDR2 (germline): ENHRY, SYGVKD. The CDR3 extends over 17 amino acids. V gave up 7 bases and J gave up 2 bases; unmatched junction bases: 12. The CDR3 DNA reads TGTGCCATCACCCCGGGGGAAAGACTAGCGGGGGCCTACGAGCAGTACTTC. Translation gives CAITPGERLAGAYEQYF.

This clonotype was observed many times. V usage is TRBV4-1 and J usage is TRBJ2-7; unclear D gene. The V gene lost 0 bases and the J gene lost 5 bases, with 14 bases spanning the gap. The CDR3 length is 15 residues. Germline V lookup: CDR1 MGHRA, CDR2 YSYEKL. This chain's CDR3 is CASSQDSWAVDEQYF. In DNA, the CDR3 is TGCGCCAGCAGCCAAGACTCGTGGGCAGTTGACGAGCAGTACTTC.

This clonotype was recorded only once. The V call is TRBV9, the J call TRBJ2-1; 14 nucleotides agree with TRBD2. Germline V CDR1 and CDR2: SGDLS, YYNGEE. This CDR3 has 17 residues. V shed 2 bases, J shed 7 bases, and the junction held 8 bases outside the gene matches. CDR3 in amino acids: CASSVPRLAGGPNEQFF. The CDR3 nucleotides read TGTGCCAGCAGCGTCCCCCGACTAGCGGGAGGGCCTAATGAGCAGTTCTTC. The complete variable domain, with remaining parts taken from reference TRBV9 and TRBJ2-1, reads DSGVTQTPKHLITATGQRVTLRCSPRSGDLSVYWYQQSLDQGLQFLIQYYNGEERAKGNILERFSAQQFPDLHSELNLSSLELGDSALYFCASSVPRLAGGPNEQFFGPGTRLTVL.

The chain has TRBV14 and TRBJ2-1; weak D call: TRBD2 (6 bases). This CDR3 comprises 16 residues. Germline lookup yields CDR1 SGHDN and CDR2 FVKESK. Trimming removed 4 bases from V and 9 bases from J, with 22 bases in between. This CDR3 is CASSPPTSRHVAEQFF. CDR3 in DNA: TGTGCCAGCAGCCCCCCCACTAGCCGCCACGTCGCTGAGCAGTTCTTC.

This clonotype was found a few times. This chain uses TRBV15 with TRBJ2-7, with D tentatively TRBD2 (6 bases). The length of the CDR3 is 15 residues. Per germline, CDR1 LNHNV and CDR2 YYDKDF (reference sequence). Trimming stripped 0 bases from V and 3 bases from J, with 12 bases between. This CDR3 reads CATSREGGMSYEQYF. CDR3 in DNA: TGTGCCACCAGCAGAGAGGGGGGTATGAGCTACGAGCAGTACTTC. Using reference TRBV15 and TRBJ2-7 for the parts outside the CDR3, the full variable domain is DAMVIQNPRYQVTQFGKPVTLSCSQTLNHNVMYWYQQKSSQAPKLLFHYYDKDFNNEADTPDNFQSRRPNTSFCFLDIRSPGLGDTAMYLCATSREGGMSYEQYFGPGTRLTVT.

This chain uses TRBV7-2 with TRBJ2-5; D unresolved. V lost 5 bases, J lost 7 bases, and 17 bases lay in between. The CDR3 is made up of 14 amino acids. Germline-derived CDR1 and CDR2 are SGHTA and FQGNSA. The CDR3: CASSVGLTGGTQYF. For the CDR3, the DNA is TGTGCCAGCAGCGTCGGCCTAACGGGCGGGACCCAGTACTTC.

This clonotype has only a few counts. This rearrangement joins TRBV11-2 to TRBJ2-3; unclear D gene. The CDR3 runs to 17 residues. Germline lookup yields CDR1 SGHAT and CDR2 FQNNGV. V lost 4 bases and J 7 bases, leaving 24 bases between the germline ends. The CDR3 nucleotides are TGTGCCAGCAGCTCTTACCGCGTCCGCGGCCTAGGGAATACGCAGTATTTT. This encodes CASSSYRVRGLGNTQYF. Looking up the rest from reference TRBV11-2 and TRBJ2-3 gives the full variable domain: EAGVAQSPRYKIIEKRQSVAFWCNPISGHATLYWYQQILGQGPKLLIQFQNNGVVDDSQLPKDRFSAERLKGVDSTLKIQPAKLEDSAVYLCASSSYRVRGLGNTQYFGPGTRLTVL.

This chain links TRBV7-2 with TRBJ1-5, with D hard to call. There are 13 residues in the CDR3. V shed 4 bases and J shed 6 bases, with 10 bases lying between them. Germline CDR1 reads SGHTA; CDR2 reads FQGNSA. CDR3 sequence (DNA): TGTGCCAGCAGCTCCGCGGTAGGTCAGCCCCAGCATTTT. This codes for CASSSAVGQPQHF.

This rearrangement joins TRBV9 to TRBJ1-5; D is perhaps TRBD1 (6 bases). V gave up 0 bases and J gave up 5 bases, with 12 bases separating them. The CDR3 runs 15 residues. Germline V lookup: CDR1 SGDLS, CDR2 YYNGEE. The CDR3 here is CASSVEGTLDQPQHF. The CDR3 DNA reads TGTGCCAGCAGCGTAGAGGGGACACTAGATCAGCCCCAGCATTTT.

This clonotype appeared a few times. The V call is TRBV7-9, the J call TRBJ2-7; tentatively, D is TRBD1 (6 bases). Deletions cut 3 bases from V and 6 bases from J, with 12 bases between. Germline assignment: CDR1 SEHNR and CDR2 FQNEAQ (reference sequence). This CDR3 is built from 13 residues. CDR3 sequence reads: CASSLTATGEQYF. The CDR3 DNA reads TGTGCCAGCAGCTTGACAGCGACAGGCGAGCAGTACTTC.

The chain has TRBV30 and TRBJ2-5; D ambiguous. This CDR3 has 13 residues. CDR1 is GTSNPN and CDR2 is SVGIG in the germline V gene (reference sequence). The V end lost 5 bases, the J end lost 6 bases, and 16 bases lay between the germline ends. CDR3 sequence: CAWALKGRQTQYF. CDR3 bases: TGTGCCTGGGCACTCAAAGGTCGGCAGACCCAGTACTTC.

The J gene is TRBJ1-1, the V gene TRBV5-8; D might be TRBD1 (6 bases). CDR1 is SGHTS and CDR2 is YDEGEE in the germline V gene. With 3 bases removed from V and 0 bases from J, the gap between germline ends came to 12 bases. This CDR3 is 15 amino acids long. DNA for the CDR3: TGTGCCAGCAGCTCCCAGGGGCAACTGAACACTGAAGCTTTCTTT. As protein: CASSSQGQLNTEAFF.

The gene calls are TRBV27 and TRBJ1-5, with 8 bases aligning to TRBD1. This CDR3 has 16 amino acids. Germline CDR1 and CDR2: MNHEY and SMNVEV (reference sequence). The V segment lost 4 bases and the J segment 0 bases; nucleotides outside the gene matches: 5. The CDR3 reads CASSWTGRYSNQPQHF. The DNA for the CDR3 is TGTGCCAGCAGTTGGACAGGGAGGTATAGCAATCAGCCCCAGCATTTT.

The CDR3 region has the DNA TGTGCCAGCAGTTTATCCACCCCCTGGGGGTTCTTC. Amino acids: CASSLSTPWGFF. The rearrangement links TRBV12-3 or TRBV12-4 to TRBJ2-1; no reliable D call. The CDR3 extends over 12 amino acids. V was pared by 2 bases and J by 15 bases, with 14 bases between.

Only a few counts were recorded for this clonotype. V is TRBV29-1 and J is TRBJ1-1; 7 bases are shared with TRBD1. Germline CDR1 and CDR2: SQVTM and ANQGSEA. CDR3 length equals 13 residues. V lost 2 bases to trimming and J lost 1 base; unmatched junction nucleotides: 1. CDR3: CSVERQGNTEAFF. CDR3 in DNA: TGCAGCGTTGAACGACAGGGGAACACTGAAGCTTTCTTT.

In this sample, this clonotype turned up a few times. This chain uses TRBV12-3 or TRBV12-4 with TRBJ2-5, with D perhaps TRBD1 (7 bases). The length of the CDR3 is 14 residues. V was trimmed by 6 bases and J by 4 bases, leaving 15 bases between them. The CDR3 coding sequence is TGTGCCAGCAGGTCAGGAGGGGGCGGAGAGACCCAGTACTTC. This codes for CASRSGGGGETQYF.

The chain employs TRBV5-1 and TRBJ2-5; 8 nucleotides line up with TRBD2. The V gene end was trimmed by 0 bases and the J gene end by 4 bases; junction bases not matched to a gene: 5. CDR1 SGHRS and CDR2 YFSETQ come from the germline V gene. The CDR3 length is 15 residues. The CDR3 spells CASSLASGLRETQYF. In nucleotides, the CDR3 is TGCGCCAGCAGCTTGGCTAGCGGGCTTCGAGAGACCCAGTACTTC.

The chain links TRBV7-2 to TRBJ1-2, with TRBD1 matching 9 bases. CDR3 length: 13 amino acids. From germline, CDR1 is SGHTA and CDR2 FQGNSA. V was pared by 4 bases and J by 6 bases, with 3 bases of the junction left unmatched. CDR3 nucleotides: TGTGCCAGCAGCTCGCGGACAGGGGATGGCTACACCTTC. Protein sequence: CASSSRTGDGYTF.

This clonotype turned up a few times. The chain combines TRBV21-1 with TRBJ2-3; TRBD1 is taken as the D call from the table, unchecked against the DNA. TRBV21-1 is termed a pseudogene. This CDR3 region has 17 residues. The CDR3 here is CASRFGIGGGATDTQYF. The DNA for the CDR3 is TGTGCCAGCAGGTTCGGAATCGGGGGTGGGGCCACAGATACGCAGTATTTT.